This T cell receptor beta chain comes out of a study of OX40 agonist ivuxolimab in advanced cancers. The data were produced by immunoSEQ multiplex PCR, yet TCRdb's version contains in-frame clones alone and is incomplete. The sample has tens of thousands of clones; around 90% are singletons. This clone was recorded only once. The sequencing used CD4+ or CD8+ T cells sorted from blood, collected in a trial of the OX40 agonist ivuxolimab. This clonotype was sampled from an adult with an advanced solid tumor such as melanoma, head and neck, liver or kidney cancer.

CDR3 amino acids: CASSTGDTLGDEQFF. DNA of the CDR3: TGTGCCAGTAGTACCGGAGACACCTTAGGGGATGAGCAGTTCTTC. The chain couples TRBV19 to TRBJ2-1; a weak D match, TRBD1 (5 bases). Trimming stripped 4 bases from V and 8 bases from J, with 18 bases between. Germline CDR1 reads LNHDA; CDR2 reads SQIVND (reference sequence). The CDR3 runs 15 residues.